This passage covers 26 T cell receptor beta chains from one sample sequenced in a study of T cell responses to AZD1222 COVID-19 vaccine. The method was immunoSEQ multiplex PCR; TCRdb's version includes in-frame clones alone and lacks a portion of them. The table has some 120,000 clones, around 90% seen once; the top ten hold 1.5%. This specimen was peripheral blood, taken on day 0 of AZD1222 vaccination. The origin of the receptors is an adult in good health.

The genes are TRBV6-1 and TRBJ1-2; D is unclear. The CDR3 contains 13 residues. The germline gives CDR1 MNHNS, CDR2 SASEGT. Deletions cut 1 base from V and 5 bases from J, with 8 bases between. The chain's CDR3 is CASSEVSGYGYTF. CDR3 bases: TGTGCCAGCAGTGAAGTGTCAGGATATGGCTACACCTTC.

In this sample, this clone turned up a few times. The chain employs TRBV4-1 and TRBJ1-4, with D uncertain. CDR3 size: 17 residues. Germline-derived CDR1 and CDR2 are MGHRA and YSYEKL. The V and J ends lost 2 bases and 0 bases respectively, with 13 bases between them. CDR3 in amino acids: CASSQNPPGATNEKLFF. The CDR3 nucleotides read TGCGCCAGCAGCCAAAATCCCCCGGGAGCAACTAATGAAAAACTGTTTTTT.

V is TRBV24-1 and J is TRBJ2-2; D perhaps matches TRBD1 (5 bases). The germline V gene has CDR1 KGHDR and CDR2 SFDVKD. The CDR3 has 16 amino acids. Trimming removed 2 bases at V and 0 bases at J, with 9 bases between. The CDR3 loop reads CATSDYDSPNTGELFF. Written as DNA, the CDR3 is TGTGCCACCAGTGATTACGACAGTCCGAACACCGGGGAGCTGTTTTTT.

This chain's CDR3 is CASSTTRQGGGQTQHF. The CDR3 DNA follows: TGTGCCAGTAGTACTACCAGACAGGGCGGGGGGCAGACCCAGCATTTT. The chain has TRBV19 and TRBJ1-5, with 7 nucleotides matching TRBD1. Germline trimming cut 4 bases from V and 11 bases from J; bases unmatched to any gene: 17. Germline V lookup: CDR1 LNHDA, CDR2 SQIVND (reference sequence). The CDR3 runs to 16 residues.

The V and J genes are TRBV2 and TRBJ2-5; D is uncertain. Per germline, CDR1 SNHLY and CDR2 FYNNEI. V gave up 8 bases and J gave up 3 bases, with 10 bases separating them. This CDR3 region has 12 residues. CDR3 nucleotides: TGTGCCAGCCGGTCATTAGAAGAGACCCAGTACTTC. It yields the protein CASRSLEETQYF.

The rearrangement uses TRBV12-3 or TRBV12-4 and TRBJ2-3; D unresolved. The CDR3 is 12 residues long. Trimming removed 6 bases at V and 6 bases at J, with 10 bases between. CDR3 sequence (DNA): TGTGCCAGCAGCCGAGCAGGCGATACGCAGTATTTT. This gives the protein CASSRAGDTQYF.

J is TRBJ1-1 and V is TRBV6-5, with 7 bases aligning to TRBD1. Germline assignment: CDR1 MNHEY and CDR2 SVGAGI. V gave up 8 bases and J gave up 0 bases; unmatched junction bases: 6. The CDR3 has 14 residues. The CDR3 coding sequence is TGTGCCAGCTGGACAGGCTCGATGAACACTGAAGCTTTCTTT. Amino acids: CASWTGSMNTEAFF.

This clone was counted a few times. The V and J genes are TRBV5-4 and TRBJ2-5; D gene unclear. The CDR3 loop spans 13 amino acids. The V gene's germline CDR1 is SGHNT and CDR2 YYREEE (reference sequence). Between the trimmed V and J ends, which lost 0 bases and 5 bases, there was a span of 8 bases. CDR3 region: CASSLEGRETQYF. CDR3 nucleotides: TGTGCCAGCAGCTTGGAGGGCCGGGAGACCCAGTACTTC.

The chain is built from TRBV9 and TRBJ1-2; 11 bases line up with TRBD1. CDR3 length: 16 amino acids. Germline assignment: CDR1 SGDLS and CDR2 YYNGEE. V shed 4 bases and J 7 bases; nucleotides not matched to a gene: 12. The DNA of the CDR3 is TGTGCCAGCAGCAAGGACAGGGGGCGAGATTTGGGTGGCTACACCTTC. Translated: CASSKDRGRDLGGYTF.

V and J are TRBV5-8 and TRBJ2-2; D unresolved. CDR1 and CDR2 (germline): SGHTS, YDEGEE. Trimming shortened V by 1 base and J by 0 bases, and 4 bases separated the two germline ends. This CDR3 is built from 14 residues. For the CDR3, the DNA is TGTGCCAGCAGCTTGCTTCCGAACACCGGGGAGCTGTTTTTT. Protein sequence: CASSLLPNTGELFF.

This chain joins TRBV7-2 and TRBJ1-3, with D unresolved. Germline lookup yields CDR1 SGHTA and CDR2 FQGNSA. The CDR3 sequence is 17 residues long. V lost 0 bases and J 0 bases, leaving 12 bases between the germline ends. The CDR3 DNA follows: TGTGCCAGCAGCTTAGCTGCCTGGCTCCCCTCTGGAAACACCATATATTTT. Residues: CASSLAAWLPSGNTIYF.

The chain is built from TRBV2 and TRBJ2-7; no clear D gene. The length of the CDR3 is 11 residues. Trimming took 7 bases from V and 3 from J, leaving 7 bases between them. Germline CDR1 reads SNHLY; CDR2 reads FYNNEI. CDR3 loop: CASKYSYEQYF. In DNA, the CDR3 is TGTGCCAGCAAGTACAGCTACGAGCAGTACTTC.

The chain links TRBV3-1 (or the pseudogene TRBV3-2) to TRBJ1-1; maybe TRBD1 (5 bases). The CDR3 consists of 14 residues. The V and J ends lost 3 bases and 4 bases respectively, with 12 bases between them. CDR1 and CDR2 from the germline V gene are LGHDT and YNNKEL (reference sequence). The CDR3 spells CASSHGQRFTEAFF. CDR3 nucleotides: TGTGCCAGCAGCCACGGACAAAGGTTCACTGAAGCTTTCTTT.

The rearrangement links TRBV7-9 to TRBJ1-2; 7 bases line up with TRBD1. The germline V gene has CDR1 SEHNR and CDR2 FQNEAQ (reference sequence). V was clipped by 1 base and J by 2 bases; unmatched bases: 16. This CDR3 is built from 19 residues. CDR3 nucleotide sequence: TGTGCCAGCAGCTTAGGGGGAACAGGGGCGGGCCCTTCCAACTATGGCTACACCTTC. Its protein product is CASSLGGTGAGPSNYGYTF.

This chain uses TRBV18 with TRBJ1-2, with 7 positions matching TRBD1. This CDR3 has 15 residues. The V and J ends lost 3 bases and 2 bases, in that order; junction bases with no gene match: 6. In germline, CDR1 is KGHSH, CDR2 LQKENI. The DNA for the CDR3 is TGTGCCAGCTCACCGAGACAGGGAGACAACTATGGCTACACCTTC. Protein: CASSPRQGDNYGYTF.

The chain carries TRBV6-5 and TRBJ1-1; D is possibly TRBD1 (5 bases). The V gene lost 0 bases and the J gene lost 4 bases, with 9 bases spanning the gap. CDR3 length: 14 amino acids. The V gene's germline CDR1 is MNHEY and CDR2 SVGAGI. This chain's CDR3 is CASSYSLGVTEAFF. CDR3 sequence (DNA): TGTGCCAGCAGTTACTCTTTGGGGGTCACTGAAGCTTTCTTT.

Note on this clone: Its ends do not fully match the called genes, so a read error is possible. J is TRBJ2-1 and V is TRBV2; unclear D gene. CDR1 SNHLY and CDR2 FYNNEI come from the germline V gene. The CDR3 is 15 amino acids. CDR3 DNA: TGTGCCAGCAGGGAAGACACTACTTCCTACAATGAGCAGTTCTTC. Protein product: CASREDTTSYNEQFF.

The chain joins TRBV7-6 to TRBJ2-3, with TRBD2 identical over 10 bases. Germline lookup yields CDR1 SGHVS and CDR2 FNYEAQ. V gave up 1 base and J gave up 1 base; unmatched junction bases: 2. The CDR3 is 16 amino acids. The CDR3 DNA follows: TGTGCCAGCAGCTTAGAAGCGGGGGGGGGCACAGATACGCAGTATTTT. Protein product: CASSLEAGGGTDTQYF.

This sequence joins TRBV2 and TRBJ1-2; TRBD1 agrees at 7 bases. Trimming cost V 9 bases and J 2 bases; bases outside gene matches: 9. The CDR3 runs 14 residues. Germline CDR1 reads SNHLY; CDR2 reads FYNNEI. The DNA for the CDR3 is TGTGCCAGAGGGGTACAGGGGAAGAACTATGGCTACACCTTC. It encodes CARGVQGKNYGYTF.

J is TRBJ1-2 and V is TRBV10-3; D not resolved. The germline CDR1 and CDR2 sequences are ENHRY and SYGVKD. The CDR3 is made up of 14 amino acids. Trimming removed 0 bases from V and 2 bases from J, with 7 bases in between. DNA for the CDR3: TGTGCCATCAGTGAGTCCTCGAAGAACTATGGCTACACCTTC. It is translated as CAISESSKNYGYTF.

The chain combines TRBV27 with TRBJ2-2; the D gene is possibly TRBD1 (6 bases). Deletions cut 5 bases from V and 1 base from J, with 14 bases between. The CDR3 totals 16 residues. The germline gives CDR1 MNHEY, CDR2 SMNVEV (reference sequence). The CDR3 loop is CASSLSRGWNTGELFF. The CDR3 coding sequence is TGTGCCAGCAGTCTTAGCAGGGGTTGGAACACCGGGGAGCTGTTTTTT.

This clone occurred a few times. V and J are TRBV27 and TRBJ2-7; D perhaps matches TRBD2 (5 bases). This CDR3 is 13 amino acids long. V was clipped by 2 bases and J by 4 bases, with 9 bases between them. Per the germline V gene, CDR1 is MNHEY and CDR2 is SMNVEV (reference sequence). CDR3 bases: TGTGCCAGCAGTTTAGGAGAGGGTTACGAGCAGTACTTC. Translating gives CASSLGEGYEQYF.

The chain links TRBV30 to TRBJ1-6, with 7 bases identical to TRBD1. V lost 0 bases to trimming and J lost 10 bases; unmatched junction nucleotides: 3. This CDR3 is built from 13 residues. Germline assignment: CDR1 GTSNPN and CDR2 SVGIG (reference sequence). DNA for the CDR3: TGTGCCTGGAGTGTGCAGGGGGGATCACCCCTCCACTTT. It translates to CAWSVQGGSPLHF.

This chain links TRBV3-1 (or the pseudogene TRBV3-2) with TRBJ1-4, with D unclear. This CDR3 is built from 12 residues. V was pared by 3 bases and J by 8 bases, with 7 bases between. From germline, CDR1 is LGHDT and CDR2 YNNKEL (reference sequence). As DNA, the CDR3 is TGTGCCAGCAGCCAGGTAGAGGAAAAACTGTTTTTT. Its protein is CASSQVEEKLFF.

The rearrangement uses TRBV7-9 and TRBJ2-5; D unresolved. The CDR3 totals 13 residues. The V and J ends lost 1 base and 4 bases respectively, with 7 bases between them. The germline gives CDR1 SEHNR, CDR2 FQNEAQ (reference sequence). DNA of the CDR3: TGTGCCAGCAGCTTAGGGGCGTCAGAGACCCAGTACTTC. Protein product: CASSLGASETQYF. Combining the CDR3 with reference TRBV7-9 and TRBJ2-5 gives the whole variable domain DTGVSQNPRHKITKRGQNVTFRCDPISEHNRLYWYRQTLGQGPEFLTYFQNEAQLEKSRLLSDRFSAERPKGSFSTLEIQRTEQGDSAMYLCASSLGASETQYFGPGTRLLVL.

This chain uses TRBV19 with TRBJ1-3; D remains ambiguous. V was clipped by 5 bases and J by 0 bases, with 23 bases between them. This CDR3 region has 19 residues. Germline V lookup: CDR1 LNHDA, CDR2 SQIVND (reference sequence). The CDR3 spells CASSFLPRPTPSSGNTIYF. CDR3 bases: TGTGCCAGTAGTTTCCTTCCCCGGCCAACACCGAGCTCTGGAAACACCATATATTTT.